This T cell receptor (beta chain) comes out of a study of beta chain features in type 1 diabetes. On this clone itself: A much bigger clone sits one base away, suggesting this may be a read error.

The study reverse transcribed the entire isolated RNA, so it sequenced expressed TCRB transcripts. Here immunoSEQ multiplex PCR was the method, and the copy in TCRdb shows in-frame clones only, minus some. There are hundreds of thousands of clones in the sample; about a sixth occur only once, and 0.02% to 0.025% lies in the top ten. CDR3 length: 11 residues. CDR1 and CDR2 from the germline V gene are SGHAT and FQNNGV. Trimming cost V 8 bases and J 2 bases, with 5 bases left between them. The sequenced sample consisted of naive CD4+ T cells from blood. The receptor was isolated from a woman aged 18-29 years in good health. The gene calls are TRBV11-2 and TRBJ2-3; D uncertain. The CDR3 loop is CASGNTDTQYF. CDR3 DNA sequence: TGTGCCAGCGGCAACACAGATACGCAGTATTTT.